These 21 T cell receptor beta chains were sequenced from one sample in a study of beta chain features in type 1 diabetes (dated by TCRdb to between 2017 and 2018). Library prep was done by the immunoSEQ multiplex PCR assay. The High Capacity cDNA Reverse Transcription Kit was used to reverse transcribe all of the isolated RNA, meaning that expressed TCRB transcripts were what got sequenced. The source is immuneACCESS, and TCRdb retained only in-frame sequences with V and J called. Part of the clones is not carried over; for the studies checked, unresolved V genes explain less than half of this, and the remainder is unexplained. The sample has about 410,000 clones on record, roughly 14% of them singletons. Of the sample, approximately 0.035% falls within the top ten clones. Input material: naive CD4+ T cells from blood. Interpreted using the paper, the cell subset or site label stands for: true naive CD4+ T cells. Source of these receptors: a young man in good health.

Only a few counts were recorded for this clone. This chain connects TRBV6-5 to TRBJ1-2; D may be TRBD1 (6 bases). Germline V gene sequence: CDR1 MNHEY, CDR2 SVGAGI. The CDR3 has 15 residues. With 2 bases removed from V and 2 bases from J, the gap between germline ends came to 12 bases. This chain's CDR3 is CASSYPGTPNYGYTF. DNA of the CDR3: TGTGCCAGCAGTTACCCCGGGACACCGAACTATGGCTACACCTTC.

CDR3 nucleotides: TGTGCCAGCAGCGAGCCAGGGAACTACGAGCAGTACTTC. Protein sequence: CASSEPGNYEQYF. The rearrangement uses TRBV2 and TRBJ2-7; possibly TRBD1 for D (5 bases). Trimming removed 6 bases at V and 3 bases at J, with 12 bases between. Per germline, CDR1 SNHLY and CDR2 FYNNEI. The CDR3 totals 13 residues. Filled out from reference TRBV2 and TRBJ2-7, the complete variable domain reads EPEVTQTPSHQVTQMGQEVILRCVPISNHLYFYWYRQILGQKVEFLVSFYNNEISEKSEIFDDQFSVERPDGSNFTLKIRSTKLEDSAMYFCASSEPGNYEQYFGPGTRLTVT.

This clone was seen more than once but under ten times. CDR3 DNA: TGTGCCAGCAGCATTAGGACTAGCGGGTCCTACAATGAGCAGTTCTTC. Translated, it gives CASSIRTSGSYNEQFF. The chain combines TRBV7-9 with TRBJ2-1, with 11 bases aligning to TRBD2. This CDR3 has 16 amino acids. V was clipped by 5 bases and J by 1 base; unmatched bases: 4. CDR1 is SEHNR, CDR2 FQNEAQ, per germline (reference sequence).

This chain joins TRBV29-1 and TRBJ1-1, with D maybe TRBD1 (6 bases). V was pared by 6 bases and J by 7 bases, with 12 bases between. Germline V CDR1 and CDR2: SQVTM, ANQGSEA. CDR3 length equals 11 residues. CDR3 in amino acids: CSVQGGVEAFF. DNA of the CDR3: TGCAGCGTACAGGGCGGGGTTGAAGCTTTCTTT.

The chain recombines TRBV7-8 with TRBJ2-7; D is uncertain. The CDR3 extends over 11 amino acids. The V gene's germline CDR1 is SGHVS and CDR2 FQNEAQ. V was shortened by 4 bases and J by 7 bases, with 8 bases between the two germline ends. Written as DNA, the CDR3 is TGTGCCAGCAGCTCCCCTTGGGAGCAGTACGTC. This gives the protein CASSSPWEQYV.

The genes are TRBV6-6 and TRBJ2-7; maybe TRBD1 (5 bases). Trimming shortened V by 0 bases and J by 6 bases, and 9 bases separated the two germline ends. Germline values: CDR1 MNHNY, CDR2 SVGAGI (reference sequence). The CDR3 runs 13 residues. The CDR3 DNA reads as TGTGCCAGCAGTTACTCGCCAGGGATCGAGCAGTACTTC. Protein sequence: CASSYSPGIEQYF.

Only a few counts were recorded for this clone. The chain employs TRBV7-2 and TRBJ2-5, with TRBD1 matching 9 bases. The J call is doubtful: the DNA matches TRBJ2-7 better. The CDR3 covers 16 residues. In germline, CDR1 is SGHTA, CDR2 FQGNSA. This CDR3 is CASSLAPGQGPYEQYF. The DNA for the CDR3 is TGTGCCAGCAGCTTAGCTCCGGGACAGGGTCCCTACGAGCAGTACTTC.

This clone was detected only a few times. This rearrangement joins TRBV27 to TRBJ2-1; 11 bases fit TRBD2. Germline loops: CDR1 MNHEY, CDR2 SMNVEV (reference sequence). The CDR3 covers 13 residues. Unmatched junction bases numbered 6, after V lost 5 bases and J lost 12 bases. Here the CDR3 reads CASSPGLAGLQFF. For the CDR3, the DNA is TGTGCCAGCAGTCCTGGACTAGCGGGCCTGCAGTTCTTC.

V usage is TRBV7-3 and J usage is TRBJ2-1; 9 bases line up with TRBD1. With V trimmed by 6 bases and J by 2 bases, 11 bases remained unmatched. This CDR3 has 17 residues. The V gene's germline CDR1 is SGHTA and CDR2 FQGTGA. The CDR3 region has the DNA TGTGCCAGCAGGTCAATCGCAGGGACAGGGCCCTACAATGAGCAGTTCTTC. Its translation: CASRSIAGTGPYNEQFF.

This chain uses TRBV4-1 with TRBJ1-3; weak D call: TRBD1 (6 bases). Trimming cost V 4 bases and J 0 bases, with 13 bases left between them. The V gene's germline CDR1 is MGHRA and CDR2 YSYEKL. The CDR3 has 16 residues. The CDR3 DNA reads TGCGCCAGCAGCCGTGAGGGGGACGGCTCTGGAAACACCATATATTTT. Translating gives CASSREGDGSGNTIYF.

A few counts support this clone. V gene TRBV7-9 combines with J gene TRBJ2-1; 9 nucleotides match TRBD1. Germline V lookup: CDR1 SEHNR, CDR2 FQNEAQ (reference sequence). V shed 5 bases and J 6 bases; nucleotides not matched to a gene: 8. The CDR3 is made up of 15 amino acids. The CDR3 DNA is TGTGCCAGCAGCCCTACAGGGGGCATTTTCAATGAGCAGTTCTTC. Amino acid sequence: CASSPTGGIFNEQFF.

This clone was recorded a few times. This chain joins TRBV6-1 and TRBJ2-4; no clear D. Looked up from germline, CDR1 is MNHNS and CDR2 is SASEGT. V was trimmed by 1 base and J by 7 bases, leaving 8 bases between them. The CDR3 contains 13 residues. The CDR3 here is CASSEVHGNIQYF. CDR3 bases: TGTGCCAGCAGTGAAGTACATGGGAACATTCAGTACTTC.

This clone occurred a few times. The chain employs TRBV9 and TRBJ2-2; D unclear. The CDR3 extends over 14 amino acids. Germline CDR1 SGDLS, CDR2 YYNGEE. V shed 0 bases and J shed 6 bases, with 9 bases lying between them. CDR3 nucleotide sequence: TGTGCCAGCAGCGTAGGAGTTGGCGCCGGGGAGCTGTTTTTT. As protein: CASSVGVGAGELFF.

This clone has a handful of counts. CDR3 protein: CASSQGQVYGYTF. The CDR3 nucleotides read TGTGCCAGCAGCCAGGGACAGGTCTATGGCTACACCTTC. J is TRBJ1-2 and V is TRBV7-6; 8 bases are shared with TRBD1. CDR1 is SGHVS and CDR2 is FNYEAQ in the germline V gene. The CDR3 has 13 residues. After removal of 5 bases from V and 4 bases from J, the junction contained 3 bases not matched to a gene.

This clone has a handful of counts. The chain has TRBV5-6 and TRBJ1-5, with D possibly being TRBD1 (5 bases). CDR1 SGHDT and CDR2 YYEEEE come from the germline V gene. The V end lost 4 bases, the J end lost 2 bases, and 13 bases lay between the germline ends. This CDR3 has 15 amino acids. CDR3 DNA: TGTGCCAGCAGCAAGGGACCCCAAGGCAATCAGCCCCAGCATTTT. As protein: CASSKGPQGNQPQHF.

The V and J genes are TRBV7-2 and TRBJ2-2; D remains ambiguous. V was trimmed by 7 bases and J by 4 bases, leaving 4 bases between them. This CDR3 has 11 amino acids. Per the germline V gene, CDR1 is SGHTA and CDR2 is FQGNSA. The CDR3 is CASTGTGELFF. In DNA, the CDR3 is TGTGCCAGCACAGGCACCGGGGAGCTGTTTTTT.

This clone has just a few counts. The rearrangement links TRBV6-6 to TRBJ2-7, with 8 bases aligning to TRBD1. The J segment lost 4 bases and the V segment lost 2 bases, leaving 7 bases of the junction unmatched. The germline gives CDR1 MNHNY, CDR2 SVGAGI (reference sequence). The CDR3 is made up of 15 amino acids. CDR3 DNA: TGTGCCAGCAGTTACGGACAGGGAGTCAGGTACGAGCAGTACTTC. Its translation: CASSYGQGVRYEQYF.

This clone has more than one count but fewer than ten. This sequence joins TRBV5-1 and TRBJ2-1; no clear D gene. Germline loops: CDR1 SGHRS, CDR2 YFSETQ. This CDR3 region has 13 residues. Trimming stripped 1 base from V and 9 bases from J, with 11 bases between. The CDR3 DNA sequence: TGCGCCAGCAGCTTGACTGCCCCCGCTGAGCAGTTCTTC. Its translation is CASSLTAPAEQFF.

Only a few counts were recorded for this clone. The chain is built from TRBV5-1 and TRBJ2-1, with D perhaps matching TRBD2 (6 bases). With 3 bases removed from V and 4 bases from J, the gap between germline ends came to 20 bases. Looked up from germline, CDR1 is SGHRS and CDR2 is YFSETQ. The CDR3 covers 17 residues. The DNA for the CDR3 is TGCGCCAGCAGCTCTAGCATCGGGAGTTTCCTTTACAATGAGCAGTTCTTC. Its protein product is CASSSSIGSFLYNEQFF.

The table lists this clone with a few counts. V and J are TRBV9 and TRBJ2-5; possible D gene TRBD1, 6 bases. The CDR3 has 14 amino acids. From germline, CDR1 is SGDLS and CDR2 YYNGEE. Between the trimmed V and J ends, which lost 6 bases and 5 bases, there was a span of 17 bases. Here the CDR3 DNA reads TGTGCCAGCACTAAGGGACATATAGGCGAGACCCAGTACTTC. Protein sequence: CASTKGHIGETQYF.

This clone was counted between two and nine times. V gene TRBV7-9 combines with J gene TRBJ2-5; 8 bases are shared with TRBD1. The germline V gene has CDR1 SEHNR and CDR2 FQNEAQ (reference sequence). The J segment lost 2 bases and the V segment lost 2 bases, leaving 16 bases of the junction unmatched. The length of the CDR3 is 19 residues. The CDR3 loop reads CASSLSHSGQGRGQETQYF. CDR3 DNA sequence: TGTGCCAGCAGCTTATCACACAGCGGACAGGGCAGGGGTCAAGAGACCCAGTACTTC.